The 24 T cell receptor beta chains presented below share a single source sample, sequenced in a study of blood T cells in healthy people across ages. A second PCR of roughly 7 to 11 cycles used a sample-barcoded 5' primer and a J-beta primer mix. TCRdb reprocessed the 5' RACE reads via MiXCR and lists one record per CDR3 protein. The table includes over a million distinct CDR3 sequences, around 25% detected once. The sample was also reused in another study, on T cells of mothers and their children.

The sample was blood. The receptors derive from a girl aged 2 to 9 in good health.

This clonotype was seen at least ten times. The J gene is TRBJ2-7, the V gene TRBV19; 9 nucleotides align to TRBD1. The germline V gene has CDR1 LNHDA and CDR2 SQIVND (reference sequence). Trimming at V came to 9 bases and at J to 4 bases, leaving 7 bases not matched to a gene. This CDR3 is built from 13 residues. CDR3 DNA: TGTGCCAGCGCCGGGACAGGGAATTACGAGCAGTACTTC. Protein product: CASAGTGNYEQYF.

The chain has TRBV5-1 and TRBJ2-2, with 9 bases matching TRBD2. The CDR3 is made up of 17 amino acids. The junction had 7 bases not matched to a gene; V was cut back by 0 bases and J by 4 bases. Per the germline V gene, CDR1 is SGHRS and CDR2 is YFSETQ. CDR3 residues: CASSLGGTSRVTGELFF. The CDR3 DNA reads as TGCGCCAGCAGCTTGGGCGGGACTAGCCGTGTCACCGGGGAGCTGTTTTTT.

V is TRBV12-3 or TRBV12-4 and J is TRBJ1-3, with no clear D. The V gene lost 8 bases and the J gene lost 0 bases, with 8 bases spanning the gap. The CDR3 is made up of 13 amino acids. The CDR3, as DNA: TGTGCCAGCCCGAGGCCCTCTGGAAACACCATATATTTT. This sequence encodes CASPRPSGNTIYF.

This clonotype was picked up many times. The DNA for the CDR3 is TGTGCCAGCAGCCCTTGGGAAGATACGCAGTATTTT. This translates into CASSPWEDTQYF. The chain recombines TRBV7-6 with TRBJ2-3; D gene unclear. The CDR3 runs 12 residues. The V gene's germline CDR1 is SGHVS and CDR2 FNYEAQ. V lost 5 bases to trimming and J lost 5 bases, with 8 bases between them.

This clonotype has a handful of counts. V is TRBV20-1 and J is TRBJ2-3; D ambiguous. Trimming pared 6 bases from V and 0 bases from J, leaving 10 bases between. The CDR3 has 13 amino acids. Germline V gene data show CDR1 as DFQATT and CDR2 as SNEGSKA (reference sequence). DNA for the CDR3: TGCAGTGCCCCATCACCCAGCACAGATACGCAGTATTTT. This gives the protein CSAPSPSTDTQYF.

This clonotype was seen once. The CDR3 sequence is CASSETGPVGDYGYTF. The CDR3 DNA reads TGTGCCAGCAGTGAGACCGGTCCCGTCGGAGACTATGGCTACACCTTC. The rearrangement uses TRBV25-1 and TRBJ1-2; D not resolved. Germline V gene lookup returns CDR1 MGHDK and CDR2 SYGVNS. With 3 bases removed from V and 3 bases from J, the gap between germline ends came to 17 bases. The CDR3 is made up of 16 amino acids.

As concerns this clonotype: This CDR3 is missing its conserved last phenylalanine or tryptophan, likely due to a read error. The V gene is TRBV18, the J gene TRBJ1-1, with D hard to call. This CDR3 is 15 amino acids long. V was shortened by 3 bases and J by 1 base, with 12 bases between the two germline ends. The germline V gene encodes CDR1 KGHSH and CDR2 LQKENI. As DNA, the CDR3 is TGTGCCAGCTCACCTTTAGCGGCTGGGAACACTGAAGCTTTCCTT. The encoded protein is CASSPLAAGNTEAFL.

V is TRBV29-1 and J is TRBJ2-5, with D unresolved. The J call may be faulty, since TRBJ2-1 better matches the DNA end. Germline CDR1 SQVTM, CDR2 ANQGSEA. CDR3 length: 16 residues. CDR3 nucleotide sequence: TGCAGCGTTGAAGATGGCACAGCTGACACCTACAATGAGCAGTTCTTC. This codes for CSVEDGTADTYNEQFF.

This sequence joins TRBV25-1 and TRBJ2-5, with TRBD2 matching over 10 bases. The J call may be in error: the DNA end matches TRBJ2-1 better. The CDR3 spans 16 residues. CDR1 is MGHDK and CDR2 is SYGVNS in the germline V gene. The CDR3 sequence: CASSLWTSGDFNEQFF. The CDR3, as DNA: TGTGCCAGCAGTTTATGGACTAGCGGAGACTTCAATGAGCAGTTCTTC.

The J gene is TRBJ2-2, the V gene TRBV29-1, with TRBD1 identical over 9 bases. The germline gives CDR1 SQVTM, CDR2 ANQGSEA. The CDR3 sequence is 15 residues long. V trimming: 3 bases; J trimming: 4 bases; junction bases outside the gene matches: 6. As DNA, the CDR3 is TGCAGCGTTGATGCCGGGACAGGGAGCACCGGGGAGCTGTTTTTT. Translated, it gives CSVDAGTGSTGELFF.

This clonotype was observed a handful of times. The chain combines TRBV28 with TRBJ2-7; 9 bases line up with TRBD1. The CDR3 extends over 14 amino acids. V shed 0 bases and J 5 bases; nucleotides not matched to a gene: 2. The germline V gene encodes CDR1 MDHEN and CDR2 SYDVKM. The CDR3 reads CASSLWDRGHEQYF. CDR3 DNA: TGTGCCAGCAGTTTATGGGACAGGGGCCACGAGCAGTACTTC.

The V and J genes are TRBV7-9 and TRBJ2-1; the D gene is possibly TRBD2 (5 bases). With 4 bases removed from V and 1 base from J, the gap between germline ends came to 14 bases. The CDR3 covers 16 residues. CDR1 is SEHNR and CDR2 is FQNEAQ in the germline V gene (reference sequence). This CDR3 is CASSYEPSGSYNEQFF. The CDR3 DNA sequence: TGTGCCAGCAGCTACGAGCCAAGCGGTTCCTACAATGAGCAGTTCTTC.

This sequence joins TRBV29-1 and TRBJ2-3, with 16 positions matching TRBD2. The V and J ends lost 6 bases and 4 bases, in that order; junction bases with no gene match: 13. Germline V lookup: CDR1 SQVTM, CDR2 ANQGSEA. The CDR3 covers 18 residues. As DNA, the CDR3 is TGCAGCGTAGACGGGACTAGCGGGAGGGCCACTTACGCAGATACGCAGTATTTT. Protein: CSVDGTSGRATYADTQYF.

V usage is TRBV6-5 and J usage is TRBJ2-1; D is undetermined. This CDR3 is 13 amino acids long. Deletions cut 1 base from V and 12 bases from J, with 13 bases between. Germline CDR1 reads MNHEY; CDR2 reads SVGAGI. CDR3 bases: TGTGCCAGCAGTTACTATGCGAGCCCTGTGCAGTTCTTC. Encoded protein: CASSYYASPVQFF.

The V call is TRBV7-9, the J call TRBJ2-5; 8 nucleotides line up with TRBD2. CDR1 SEHNR and CDR2 FQNEAQ come from the germline V gene (reference sequence). With 2 bases clipped from V and 11 bases from J, the junction kept 10 bases outside the gene matches. The CDR3 runs to 14 residues. The CDR3 sequence is CASSLPGLESEQYF. The DNA of the CDR3 is TGTGCCAGCAGCTTACCGGGACTAGAAAGTGAGCAGTACTTC.

This clonotype was seen only a few times. One junction end disagrees with the germline gene, perhaps due to a read error. The chain has TRBV7-9 and TRBJ1-2; D uncertain. The CDR3 runs 16 residues. The V gene's germline CDR1 is SEHNR and CDR2 FQNEAQ (reference sequence). CDR3 sequence reads: CASTLSTSATNYGYTF. CDR3 sequence (DNA): TGTGCCAGCACCTTATCCACTTCAGCGACTAACTATGGCTACACCTTC.

The chain couples TRBV29-1 to TRBJ2-7; a possible D gene is TRBD2 (5 bases). Germline V lookup: CDR1 SQVTM, CDR2 ANQGSEA. V was pared by 4 bases and J by 7 bases, with 17 bases between. The CDR3 extends over 13 amino acids. DNA of the CDR3: TGCAGCGTTGGACCTGACGGTCGCGGGGAGCAGTACTTC. This translates into CSVGPDGRGEQYF.

This chain connects TRBV12-3 or TRBV12-4 to TRBJ2-5; either TRBD1 or TRBD2 may fit D (5 bases each). The end of the DNA is better explained by TRBJ2-1, so the J call may be wrong. The CDR3 contains 14 residues. Here the CDR3 DNA reads TGTGCCAGCAGTCGAACGGGACGACGGATTGAGCAGTTCTTC. Protein product: CASSRTGRRIEQFF.

J is TRBJ1-2 and V is TRBV7-9; D unresolved. The V gene lost 1 base and the J gene lost 4 bases, with 10 bases spanning the gap. Looked up from germline, CDR1 is SEHNR and CDR2 is FQNEAQ (reference sequence). There are 14 residues in the CDR3. This CDR3 reads CASSLGADPYGYTF. CDR3 sequence (DNA): TGTGCCAGCAGCTTAGGGGCAGATCCCTATGGCTACACCTTC.

The chain couples TRBV20-1 to TRBJ2-5; D remains unclear. The DNA end favors TRBJ2-7, so the J call may be wrong. This CDR3 is 11 amino acids long. CDR1 DFQATT and CDR2 SNEGSKA come from the germline V gene (reference sequence). The CDR3 sequence: CSARAAYEQYF. In DNA, the CDR3 is TGCAGTGCTAGAGCGGCCTACGAGCAGTACTTC.

This clonotype was recorded once. The J gene is TRBJ2-3, the V gene TRBV11-2; D is unclear. The length of the CDR3 is 14 residues. Germline CDR1 and CDR2: SGHAT and FQNNGV. V lost 1 base and J 2 bases, leaving 7 bases between the germline ends. CDR3 sequence reads: CASSLVDHTDTQYF. DNA of the CDR3: TGTGCCAGCAGCTTAGTAGACCACACAGATACGCAGTATTTT.

The J gene is TRBJ2-7, the V gene TRBV20-1; 7 nucleotides line up with TRBD2. This CDR3 contains 14 residues. Germline V CDR1 and CDR2: DFQATT, SNEGSKA (reference sequence). With 1 base clipped from V and 6 bases from J, the junction kept 9 bases outside the gene matches. CDR3 region: CSARGGGSSVEQYF. The CDR3 nucleotides are TGCAGTGCTAGAGGAGGCGGGAGTTCTGTCGAGCAGTACTTC.

V and J are TRBV10-3 and TRBJ2-5, with TRBD2 identical over 8 bases. TRBJ2-1 matches the DNA end more closely, so the J call is doubtful. CDR1 and CDR2 from the germline V gene are ENHRY and SYGVKD. This CDR3 is 14 amino acids long. CDR3 in amino acids: CAISEAGDYNEQFF. The CDR3 coding sequence is TGTGCCATCAGTGAAGCGGGGGACTACAATGAGCAGTTCTTC.

This clonotype was counted a few times. This chain links TRBV13 with TRBJ2-1, with TRBD2 identical over 10 bases. Germline CDR1 PRHDT, CDR2 FYEKMQ (reference sequence). Germline trimming cut 3 bases from V and 5 bases from J; bases unmatched to any gene: 10. This CDR3 region has 17 residues. This CDR3 reads CASSLIGPAGGNNEQFF. The CDR3 nucleotides read TGTGCCAGCAGCTTGATCGGTCCAGCGGGGGGGAACAATGAGCAGTTCTTC. Drawing the rest from reference TRBV13 and TRBJ2-1, the complete variable domain is AAGVIQSPRHLIKEKRETATLKCYPIPRHDTVYWYQQGPGQDPQFLISFYEKMQSDKGSIPDRFSAQQFSDYHSELNMSSLELGDSALYFCASSLIGPAGGNNEQFFGPGTRLTVL.